This T cell receptor beta chain was observed in a study of OX40 agonist ivuxolimab in advanced cancers. Germline CDR1 is MDHEN and CDR2 is SYDVKM. The CDR3 extends over 13 amino acids. The V end lost 3 bases, the J end lost 10 bases, and 13 bases lay between the germline ends. Data came from immunoSEQ multiplex PCR; TCRdb stores just in-frame clones and leaves some out. The sample includes 85,000 to 100,000 clones, about 92% of them seen just once. The sequence came from an adult with an advanced solid tumor such as melanoma, head and neck, liver or kidney cancer. V usage is TRBV28 and J usage is TRBJ2-4; D remains unclear. The sample consisted of CD4+ or CD8+ T cells sorted from blood, taken in a trial of the OX40 agonist ivuxolimab. The CDR3 reads CASSFSAIGIQYF. CDR3 nucleotide sequence: TGTGCCAGCAGTTTTTCAGCGATAGGGATTCAGTACTTC.